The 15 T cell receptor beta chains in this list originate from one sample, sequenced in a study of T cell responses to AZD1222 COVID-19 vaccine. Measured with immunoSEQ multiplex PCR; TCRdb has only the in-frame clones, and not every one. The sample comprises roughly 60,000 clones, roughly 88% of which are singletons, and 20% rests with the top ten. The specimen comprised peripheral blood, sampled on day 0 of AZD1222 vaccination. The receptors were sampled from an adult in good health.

The CDR3 loop reads CASSWRDGENIQYF. In nucleotides, the CDR3 is TGTGCCAGCAGTTGGCGGGACGGGGAGAACATTCAGTACTTC. V usage is TRBV27 and J usage is TRBJ2-4, with D possibly being TRBD2 (6 bases). The CDR3 contains 14 residues. V gave up 4 bases and J gave up 7 bases, with 14 bases separating them. CDR1 and CDR2 from the germline V gene are MNHEY and SMNVEV (reference sequence).

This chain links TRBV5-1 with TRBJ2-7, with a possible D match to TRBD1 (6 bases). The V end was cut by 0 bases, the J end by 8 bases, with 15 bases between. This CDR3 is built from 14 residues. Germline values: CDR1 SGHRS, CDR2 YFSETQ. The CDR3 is CASSLGTASIQQYF. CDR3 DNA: TGCGCCAGCAGCTTGGGGACAGCTTCCATCCAGCAGTACTTC.

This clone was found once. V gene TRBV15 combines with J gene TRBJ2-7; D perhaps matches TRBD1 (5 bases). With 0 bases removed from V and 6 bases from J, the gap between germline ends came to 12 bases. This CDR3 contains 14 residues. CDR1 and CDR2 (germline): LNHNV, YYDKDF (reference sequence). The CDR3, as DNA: TGTGCCACCAGCAGAGAAGCCAGGGCTCGCGAGCAGTACTTC. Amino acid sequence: CATSREARAREQYF.

CDR3: CASSIDQWTSTGELFF. The CDR3, as DNA: TGTGCCAGTAGTATAGATCAGTGGACTTCCACCGGGGAGCTGTTTTTT. The chain is built from TRBV19 and TRBJ2-2; D is possibly TRBD2 (5 bases). The CDR3 totals 16 residues. V shed 0 bases and J shed 4 bases, with 12 bases lying between them. Germline V gene lookup returns CDR1 LNHDA and CDR2 SQIVND (reference sequence).

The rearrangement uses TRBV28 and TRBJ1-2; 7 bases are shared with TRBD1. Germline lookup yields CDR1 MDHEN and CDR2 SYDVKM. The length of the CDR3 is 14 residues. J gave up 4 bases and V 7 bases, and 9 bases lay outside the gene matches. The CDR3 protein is CASTAGDRVYGYTF. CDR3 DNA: TGTGCCAGCACCGCGGGAGACAGGGTCTATGGCTACACCTTC.

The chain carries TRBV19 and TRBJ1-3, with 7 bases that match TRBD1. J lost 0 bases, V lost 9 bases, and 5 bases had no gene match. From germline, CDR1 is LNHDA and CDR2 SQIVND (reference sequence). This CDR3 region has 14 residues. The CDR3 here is CASLQGLSGNTIYF. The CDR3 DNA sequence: TGTGCCAGCCTACAGGGGCTCTCTGGAAACACCATATATTTT.

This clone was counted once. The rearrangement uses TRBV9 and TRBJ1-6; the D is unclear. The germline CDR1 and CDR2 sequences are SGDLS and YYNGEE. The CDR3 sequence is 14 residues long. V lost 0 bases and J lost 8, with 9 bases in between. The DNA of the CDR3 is TGTGCCAGCAGCGTAGGGCTTAGGGATTCACCCCTCCACTTT. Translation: CASSVGLRDSPLHF.

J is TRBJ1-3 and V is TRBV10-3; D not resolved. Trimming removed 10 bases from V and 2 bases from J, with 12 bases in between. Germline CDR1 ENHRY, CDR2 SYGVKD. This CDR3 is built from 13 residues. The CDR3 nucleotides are TGTGCCAGCCTGGGCAGCCCTGGAAACACCATATATTTT. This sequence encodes CASLGSPGNTIYF.

The CDR3 DNA reads as TGTGCCAGCAGTTTAATCGTGGGCTACGAGCAGTACTTC. It yields the protein CASSLIVGYEQYF. V gene TRBV27 combines with J gene TRBJ2-7; D ambiguous. Germline values: CDR1 MNHEY, CDR2 SMNVEV (reference sequence). The V and J ends lost 2 bases and 3 bases respectively, with 8 bases between them. This CDR3 comprises 13 residues.

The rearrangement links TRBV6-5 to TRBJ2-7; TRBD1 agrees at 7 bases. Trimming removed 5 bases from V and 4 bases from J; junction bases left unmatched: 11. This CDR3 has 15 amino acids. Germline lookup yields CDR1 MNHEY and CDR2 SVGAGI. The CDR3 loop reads CASSPLPGTAYEQYV. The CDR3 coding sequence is TGTGCCAGCAGTCCCCTTCCGGGGACAGCTTACGAGCAGTACGTC.

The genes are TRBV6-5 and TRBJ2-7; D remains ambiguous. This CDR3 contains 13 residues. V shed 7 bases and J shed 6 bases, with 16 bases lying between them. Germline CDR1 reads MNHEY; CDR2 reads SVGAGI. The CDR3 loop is CASKVNSFAEQYF. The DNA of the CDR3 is TGTGCCAGCAAGGTTAATAGCTTCGCCGAGCAGTACTTC.

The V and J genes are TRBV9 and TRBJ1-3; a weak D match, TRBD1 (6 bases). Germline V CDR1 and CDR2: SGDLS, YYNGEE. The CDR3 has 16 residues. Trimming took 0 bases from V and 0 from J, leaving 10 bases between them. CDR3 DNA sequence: TGTGCCAGCAGCGTAGGACAGGCGATCTCTGGAAACACCATATATTTT. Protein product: CASSVGQAISGNTIYF.

This chain's CDR3 is CASSLVGGGTEAFF. CDR3 in DNA: TGTGCCAGCAGCTTAGTCGGGGGGGGCACTGAAGCTTTCTTT. The chain is built from TRBV11-2 and TRBJ1-1; tentative D call: TRBD1 (5 bases). Germline loops: CDR1 SGHAT, CDR2 FQNNGV. With 1 base removed from V and 4 bases from J, the gap between germline ends came to 10 bases. The CDR3 covers 14 residues.

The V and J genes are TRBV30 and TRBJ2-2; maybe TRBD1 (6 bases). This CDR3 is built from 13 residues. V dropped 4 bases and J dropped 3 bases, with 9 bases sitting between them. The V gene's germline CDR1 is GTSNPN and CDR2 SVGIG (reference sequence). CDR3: CAWTRGYTGELFF. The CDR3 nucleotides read TGTGCCTGGACTAGGGGGTACACCGGGGAGCTGTTTTTT.

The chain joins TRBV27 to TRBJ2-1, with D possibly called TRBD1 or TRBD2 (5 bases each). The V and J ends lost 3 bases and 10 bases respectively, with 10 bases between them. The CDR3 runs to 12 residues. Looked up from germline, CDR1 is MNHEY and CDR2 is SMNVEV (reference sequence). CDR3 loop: CASSFPGTEQFF. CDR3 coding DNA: TGTGCCAGCAGTTTCCCCGGGACGGAGCAGTTCTTC.